The rows below give T cell receptor beta chains drawn from one sample of a study of cytomegalovirus exposure and HLA in healthy donors. Libraries were prepared by immunoSEQ multiplex PCR; TCRdb keeps only in-frame clonotypes and omits some of them. The sample includes about 92,000 clones, 60% to 85% of them seen just once. The sequenced material came from PBMCs. Receptors were obtained from a man aged 45-65 years in good health and CMV-seropositive. Both conserved end residues are trimmed from each CDR3. Clone size is shown for a subset of rows, as once, few, many or a class of expanded clone.

>TRBV28|NA|TRBJ1-4
ASSFRTFNEKLF
>TRBV4-2|NA|TRBJ1-5
ASSQAGQGSNQPQH
>TRBV20-1|NA|TRBJ2-1
SARTGGPQF
>TRBV5-1|few|TRBJ2-7
ASSFADSGYEQY
>TRBV28|NA|TRBJ1-1
ASRGGHTEAF
>TRBV5-1|NA|TRBJ1-3
ASSLPTHRDGNTIY
>TRBV4-1|NA|TRBJ1-4
ASSQVEGQRNEKLF
>TRBV2|NA|TRBJ1-2
ASSATGLNYGYT
>TRBV7-6|NA|TRBJ1-2
ASSSGQTNYGYT
>TRBV18|NA|TRBJ2-5
ASSPGQQETQY
>TRBV4-1|NA|TRBJ2-7
ASSQERGQSYEQY
>TRBV5-1|few|TRBJ1-1
ASRTDLLSSTEAF
>TRBV27|NA|TRBJ1-2
ASKLGNSNYGYT
>TRBV30|NA|TRBJ1-5
AWSRFSNQPQN
>TRBV29-1|once|TRBJ1-2
SVMRTGDGYT
>TRBV5-1|NA|TRBJ1-6
ASSLAAGTSMAPLH
>TRBV6-5|NA|TRBJ1-4
ASGRRQGNEKLF
>TRBV19|few|TRBJ2-3
ASSTPAAGGSTDTQY
>TRBV9|NA|TRBJ1-3
ASSERALTSGNTIY